This entry describes one T cell receptor (beta chain). Its target is unknown. This CDR3 region has 16 residues. Trimming shortened V by 2 bases and J by 2 bases, and 13 bases separated the two germline ends. The germline V gene encodes CDR1 MNHNY and CDR2 SVGAGI (reference sequence). The data belong to a study of CD8 T cells in Susac syndrome. Overall study results and limits: The study recognized that its TCR sequencing and HLA analysis covered a relatively small number of individuals.

When the RNA was reverse transcribed, random hexamers were used with an input of about 0.45 to 1 ug. The CDR3 of TCR beta was amplified by immunoSEQ multiplex PCR across 54 Vbeta and 13 Jbeta. Using its own MiXCR run on the immunoSEQ multiplex PCR reads, TCRdb lists one record per CDR3 protein. The repertoire consists of 140,000 or so distinct CDR3 sequences, with approximately 95% occurring once and the leading ten covering over 0.1%. Sequencing of TCR beta was undertaken in CD8+ and CD4+ T cells derived from blood. Negative isolation was used for CD8+ and CD4+ T cells, and FACS enrichment was applied to TEMRA cells.

The source material was CD4+ T cells from PBMCs. The TCR originated in a human donor with multiple sclerosis. The chain joins TRBV6-6 to TRBJ1-3; D may be TRBD1 (6 bases). In DNA form, the CDR3 reads TGTGCCAGCAGTTACGCGGGGGGGCTCGCTGGAAACACCATATATTTT. Translated: CASSYAGGLAGNTIYF.